The 6 T cell receptor beta chains given below trace back to one sample, sequenced in a study of T cell repertoires in aging, cancer and after chemotherapy. Amplification of TCR beta used genomic DNA extracted from peripheral blood. TRB rearrangements spanning V, D and J were amplified using mixed TRB-A/B primers. TCRdb recomputed calls from the multiplex PCR reads with MiXCR, one row per CDR3 protein. The sample has about 1,300 distinct CDR3 sequences, around 28% seen once; the top ten hold around 70%. Sample: blood. These receptors were obtained from a human donor with a solid tumor.

Remarks on this clonotype: The DNA is omitted, as the CDR3 cannot be located on it reliably, and the CDR3 follows TCRdb's listing. The CDR3 loop is CASSGGWGAGANVLNF. This chain connects TRBV19 to TRBJ2-6; the D segment call TRBD1 is taken from the table without a DNA check. CDR1 LNHDA and CDR2 SQIVND come from the germline V gene (reference sequence). The CDR3 sequence runs 16 residues, both termini included.

The rearrangement uses TRBV18 and TRBJ1-1; no reliable D call. CDR3 size: 14 residues. The V and J ends lost 4 bases and 4 bases respectively, with 13 bases between them. Germline assignment: CDR1 KGHSH and CDR2 LQKENI. CDR3 loop: CASSQDGVGTEAFF. The CDR3 DNA reads TGTGCCAGCTCACAGGACGGGGTGGGCACTGAAGCTTTCTTT.

The chain joins TRBV6-5 to TRBJ2-3, with D possibly called TRBD1 or TRBD2 (6 bases each). Germline lookup yields CDR1 MNHEY and CDR2 SVGAGI. The V end lost 0 bases, the J end lost 10 bases, and 14 bases lay between the germline ends. CDR3 length: 14 amino acids. In DNA, the CDR3 is TGTGCCAGCAGTTACTCGAGGTCAGGGGAGGCGCAGTATTTT. It encodes CASSYSRSGEAQYF.

V gene TRBV18 combines with J gene TRBJ2-4, with 8 bases fitting TRBD1. Germline V gives CDR1 KGHSH, CDR2 LQKENI. The CDR3 length is 17 residues. Unmatched junction bases numbered 7, after V lost 3 bases and J lost 0 bases. This CDR3 is CASSPYDRGLAKNIQYF. CDR3 DNA: TGTGCCAGCTCACCTTACGACAGGGGCTTAGCCAAAAACATTCAGTACTTC. The variable domain in full, completed from reference TRBV18 and TRBJ2-4, reads NAGVMQNPRHLVRRRGQEARLRCSPMKGHSHVYWYRQLPEEGLKFMVYLQKENIIDESGMPKERFSAEFPKEGPSILRIQQVVRGDSAAYFCASSPYDRGLAKNIQYFGAGTRLSVL.

The V and J genes are TRBV6-2 or TRBV6-3 and TRBJ2-6, with a weak D call TRBD1 (5 bases). V shed 2 bases and J shed 0 bases, with 5 bases lying between them. The CDR3 has 15 amino acids. CDR1 MNHEY and CDR2 SVGEGT come from the germline V gene. In DNA, the CDR3 is TGTGCCAGCAGTTACGACAGCTCTGGGGCCAACGTCCTGACTTTC. Protein: CASSYDSSGANVLTF.

This clonotype occurred a few times. The V call is TRBV12-5, the J call TRBJ1-1; the match to TRBD1 covers 12 bases. The CDR3 is made up of 17 amino acids. Unmatched junction bases numbered 9, after V lost 5 bases and J lost 2 bases. Germline V gene data show CDR1 as LGHNT and CDR2 as FRNRAP. CDR3 in DNA: TGTGCTAGTGGTACCTTCGGGACAGGGGGCGTAAACACTGAAGCTTTCTTT. It encodes CASGTFGTGGVNTEAFF.